This T cell receptor beta chain stems from a study of glioma-infiltrating T cells after dendritic cell vaccination. TCRB CDR3 was amplified from 2 ug genomic DNA or less. Only in-frame clones appear in the TCRdb table, and some are missing; sequencing was by immunoSEQ multiplex PCR. The repertoire holds 85,000 to 100,000 clones, with 65% to 85% as singletons. Time point defined: after dendritic cell vaccination, including at tumor progression/relapse. This sample comprised blood, obtained after dendritic cell vaccination. The receptor comes from a human donor with glioblastoma.

CDR3 protein: CAISETRDTEAFF. The DNA of the CDR3 is TGTGCCATCAGTGAAACACGGGACACTGAAGCTTTCTTT. The chain is built from TRBV10-3 and TRBJ1-1; D is uncertain. From germline, CDR1 is ENHRY and CDR2 SYGVKD. V shed 3 bases and J shed 3 bases, with 8 bases lying between them. The CDR3 contains 13 residues.